The rows below give T cell receptor beta chains drawn from one sample of a study of T cell responses to AZD1222 COVID-19 vaccine. Only in-frame clones appear in the TCRdb table, and some are missing; sequencing was by immunoSEQ multiplex PCR. The sample consists of about 160,000 clones, 75% to 95% of them appearing once. The sequencing here drew on peripheral blood, taken 28 days after the second AZD1222 dose. The source of these receptors is an adult who received the AZD1222 COVID-19 vaccine. Both conserved end residues are part of each CDR3. Where a row states a size, it is once, few, many or the class of an expanded clone; other rows omit it.

abundance: once
v_gene: TRBV5-5
j_gene: TRBJ2-7
len: 18
CDR3aa: CASSLLAGGGPSSDEQYF

abundance: .
v_gene: TRBV9
j_gene: TRBJ1-2
len: 15
CDR3aa: CASSGVGDSGYGYTF

abundance: once
v_gene: TRBV20-1
j_gene: TRBJ2-2
len: 17
CDR3aa: CSASKPPGQTNTGELFF

abundance: .
v_gene: TRBV5-1
j_gene: TRBJ2-1
len: 15
CDR3aa: CASRLSGQTVNEQFF

abundance: few
v_gene: TRBV7-9
j_gene: TRBJ1-3
len: 17
CDR3aa: CASSYLLQGGSGNTIYF

abundance: few
v_gene: TRBV5-4
j_gene: TRBJ2-7
len: 13
CDR3aa: CASSLKGRDEQYF

abundance: .
v_gene: TRBV6-4
j_gene: TRBJ2-2
len: 15
CDR3aa: CASRRLAGALGELFF

abundance: .
v_gene: TRBV11-2
j_gene: TRBJ2-7
len: 15
CDR3aa: CASSLGGQGYYEQYF

abundance: once
v_gene: TRBV10-3
j_gene: TRBJ2-1
len: 14
CDR3aa: CAISEGLSVDEQFF

abundance: .
v_gene: TRBV6-6
j_gene: TRBJ1-1
len: 14
CDR3aa: CASSYSIIGTEAFF

abundance: .
v_gene: TRBV27
j_gene: TRBJ2-5
len: 13
CDR3aa: CASRTLGASTQYF

abundance: .
v_gene: TRBV6-2/TRBV6-3
j_gene: TRBJ2-7
len: 13
CDR3aa: CASCLAGTYEQYF

abundance: .
v_gene: TRBV3-1/TRBV3-2
j_gene: TRBJ2-7
len: 16
CDR3aa: CASSRGTSGRVYEQYF

abundance: .
v_gene: TRBV4-1
j_gene: TRBJ2-2
len: 16
CDR3aa: CASSQDSLAGTGELFF

abundance: .
v_gene: TRBV29-1
j_gene: TRBJ2-1
len: 12
CDR3aa: CSVSGTFNEQFF

abundance: .
v_gene: TRBV6-4
j_gene: TRBJ2-3
len: 13
CDR3aa: CASSAATRGTQYF

abundance: .
v_gene: TRBV27
j_gene: TRBJ2-1
len: 13
CDR3aa: CASSLRVYNEQFF

abundance: .
v_gene: TRBV4-1
j_gene: TRBJ1-1
len: 15
CDR3aa: CASSQGLGVYTEAFF

abundance: .
v_gene: TRBV27
j_gene: TRBJ2-1
len: 14
CDR3aa: CASSGTGTYNEQFF

abundance: .
v_gene: TRBV6-1
j_gene: TRBJ2-3
len: 17
CDR3aa: CASSEEGRGPNTDTQYF

abundance: .
v_gene: TRBV4-1
j_gene: TRBJ2-7
len: 18
CDR3aa: CASSSQLGGGANTYEQYF

abundance: once
v_gene: TRBV14
j_gene: TRBJ2-1
len: 15
CDR3aa: CASSQVAASYNEQFF

abundance: once
v_gene: TRBV10-3
j_gene: TRBJ2-7
len: 12
CDR3aa: CAISEMGYEQYF

abundance: .
v_gene: TRBV11-2
j_gene: TRBJ2-1
len: 13
CDR3aa: CASSLEPVNEQFF

abundance: .
v_gene: TRBV18
j_gene: TRBJ2-3
len: 16
CDR3aa: CASSPRQDGRTDTQYF

abundance: once
v_gene: TRBV2
j_gene: TRBJ2-6
len: 18
CDR3aa: CASKGDRGLLSGANVLTF

abundance: .
v_gene: TRBV28
j_gene: TRBJ1-6
len: 14
CDR3aa: CATRVGTANSPLHF

abundance: .
v_gene: TRBV20-1
j_gene: TRBJ1-1
len: 13
CDR3aa: CSASRNHRAEAFF

abundance: .
v_gene: TRBV19
j_gene: TRBJ1-1
len: 13
CDR3aa: CASSAVGGGEAFF

abundance: few
v_gene: TRBV3-1/TRBV3-2
j_gene: TRBJ1-2
len: 16
CDR3aa: CASSQAFAGGDYGYTF

abundance: .
v_gene: TRBV24-1
j_gene: TRBJ2-5
len: 15
CDR3aa: CATSDSTGARETQYF

abundance: .
v_gene: TRBV18
j_gene: TRBJ2-1
len: 13
CDR3aa: CASSPASAAEQFF

abundance: .
v_gene: TRBV30
j_gene: TRBJ1-6
len: 14
CDR3aa: CAWSGGVAGSPLHF

abundance: .
v_gene: TRBV10-3
j_gene: TRBJ1-5
len: 15
CDR3aa: CAISDGAGGNQPQHF

abundance: .
v_gene: TRBV18
j_gene: TRBJ2-7
len: 15
CDR3aa: CASSPTSGGGDEQYF

abundance: .
v_gene: TRBV5-6
j_gene: TRBJ1-3
len: 12
CDR3aa: CASSFLGNTIYF

abundance: .
v_gene: TRBV3-1/TRBV3-2
j_gene: TRBJ2-5
len: 17
CDR3aa: CASSQGGLAGRKETQYF

abundance: .
v_gene: TRBV27
j_gene: TRBJ1-6
len: 15
CDR3aa: CASSSRGLYNSPLHF

abundance: .
v_gene: TRBV6-5
j_gene: TRBJ1-1
len: 12
CDR3aa: CASSLDRSEAFF

abundance: .
v_gene: TRBV2
j_gene: TRBJ2-7
len: 12
CDR3aa: CASSDSAYEQYF

abundance: .
v_gene: TRBV7-9
j_gene: TRBJ1-3
len: 13
CDR3aa: CASSLDRLATIYF

abundance: .
v_gene: TRBV7-6
j_gene: TRBJ2-2
len: 15
CDR3aa: CASSLIAALGGELFF

abundance: .
v_gene: TRBV5-1
j_gene: TRBJ1-4
len: 16
CDR3aa: CASSLAGGATNEKLFF

abundance: .
v_gene: TRBV29-1
j_gene: TRBJ1-2
len: 12
CDR3aa: CSVTKGDYGYTF

abundance: once
v_gene: TRBV10-3
j_gene: TRBJ1-2
len: 13
CDR3aa: CAISVGEDYGYTF

abundance: .
v_gene: TRBV5-1
j_gene: TRBJ2-7
len: 15
CDR3aa: CASSLAPGSSYEQYF

abundance: .
v_gene: TRBV5-1
j_gene: TRBJ2-1
len: 15
CDR3aa: CASSWGSSGSQEQFF

abundance: .
v_gene: TRBV5-1
j_gene: TRBJ2-1
len: 20
CDR3aa: CASSLPVGTSGRRGWNEQFF